This T cell receptor (beta chain) is drawn from a study of low-dose radiotherapy and immunotherapy resistance in tumors. Background on the study: The fractionation for Cohort 1 was 0.5 Gy per fraction every 2 weeks, totaling 6.5 Gy. Treatment of Cohort 2 consisted of 1 Gy per fraction every two weeks, amounting to 13 Gy over 26 weeks.

The CDR3 has 14 residues. J lost 4 bases, V lost 0 bases, and 1 base had no gene match. Germline V CDR1 and CDR2: MGHRA, YSYEKL. Priming of first-strand cDNA relied on TRAV- and TRBV-specific primers (covering alpha and beta chains). With a V-primer adapter and a constant-region primer, TCRs were amplified for 20 PCR cycles. The isolated mRNA underwent amplification through in vitro transcription. MiXCR was run by TCRdb on the reads, yielding one entry per CDR3 protein. The data show 9,500 to 15,000 distinct CDR3 sequences, approximately 73% seen once. The receptor comes from a human donor with advanced metastatic prostate, ovarian, gallbladder or colorectal cancer (not recorded which). This table probably holds off-target reads from a library built for another chain. The V call is TRBV4-1, the J call TRBJ2-7, with 9 bases identical to TRBD1. Here the CDR3 reads CASSQDGQGYEQYF. CDR3 DNA sequence: TGCGCCAGCAGCCAAGATGGACAGGGGTACGAGCAGTACTTC.